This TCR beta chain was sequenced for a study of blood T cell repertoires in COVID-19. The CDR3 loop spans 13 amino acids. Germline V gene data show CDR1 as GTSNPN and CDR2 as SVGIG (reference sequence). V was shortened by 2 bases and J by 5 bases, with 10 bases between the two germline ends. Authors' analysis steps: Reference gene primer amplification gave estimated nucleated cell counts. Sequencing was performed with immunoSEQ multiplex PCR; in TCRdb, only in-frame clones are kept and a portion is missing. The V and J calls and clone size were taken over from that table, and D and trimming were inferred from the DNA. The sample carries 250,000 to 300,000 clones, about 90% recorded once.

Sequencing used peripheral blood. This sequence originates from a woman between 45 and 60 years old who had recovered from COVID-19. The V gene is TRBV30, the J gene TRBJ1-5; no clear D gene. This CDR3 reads CAWSPGSDQPQHF. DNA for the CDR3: TGTGCCTGGAGTCCAGGTTCGGATCAGCCCCAGCATTTT.